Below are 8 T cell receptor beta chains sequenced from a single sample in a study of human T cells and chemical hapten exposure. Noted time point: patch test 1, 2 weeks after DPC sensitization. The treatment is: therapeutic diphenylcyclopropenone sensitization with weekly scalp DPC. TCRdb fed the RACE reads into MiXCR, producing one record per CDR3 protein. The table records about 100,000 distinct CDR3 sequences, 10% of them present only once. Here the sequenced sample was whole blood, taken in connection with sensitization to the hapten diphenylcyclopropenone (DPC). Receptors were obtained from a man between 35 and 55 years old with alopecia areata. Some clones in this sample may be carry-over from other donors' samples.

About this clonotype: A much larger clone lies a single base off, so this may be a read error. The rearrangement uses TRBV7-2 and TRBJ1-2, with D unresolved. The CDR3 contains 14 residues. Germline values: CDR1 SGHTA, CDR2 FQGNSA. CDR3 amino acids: CASSWAVNNYGYNF. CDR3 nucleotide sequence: TGTGCCAGCAGCTGGGCAGTAAATAACTATGGCTACAACTTC.

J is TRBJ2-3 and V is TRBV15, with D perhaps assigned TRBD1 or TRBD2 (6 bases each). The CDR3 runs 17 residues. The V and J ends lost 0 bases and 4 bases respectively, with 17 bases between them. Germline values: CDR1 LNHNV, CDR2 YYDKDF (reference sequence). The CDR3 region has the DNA TGTGCCACCAGCAGAGATCGGCCGAAGGGGGGATCAGATACGCAGTATTTT. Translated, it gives CATSRDRPKGGSDTQYF.

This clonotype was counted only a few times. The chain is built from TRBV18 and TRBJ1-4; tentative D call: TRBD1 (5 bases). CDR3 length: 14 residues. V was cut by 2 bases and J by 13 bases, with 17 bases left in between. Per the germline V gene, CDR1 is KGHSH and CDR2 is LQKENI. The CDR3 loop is CASSPIGRDDRLFF. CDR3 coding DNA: TGTGCCAGCTCACCAATCGGCAGGGACGATAGACTGTTTTTT.

For the CDR3, the DNA is TGTGCCAGCACCCAACAGGAAAATCAGCCCCAGCATTTT. Its protein is CASTQQENQPQHF. V usage is TRBV12-3 or TRBV12-4 and J usage is TRBJ1-5; D is perhaps TRBD1 (5 bases). V dropped 7 bases and J dropped 4 bases, with 11 bases sitting between them. The length of the CDR3 is 13 residues.

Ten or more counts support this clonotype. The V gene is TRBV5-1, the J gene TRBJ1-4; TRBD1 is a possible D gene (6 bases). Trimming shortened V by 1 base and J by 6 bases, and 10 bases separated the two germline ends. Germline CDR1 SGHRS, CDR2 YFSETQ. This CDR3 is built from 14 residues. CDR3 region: CASSLRGLDEKLFF. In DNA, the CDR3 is TGCGCCAGCAGCTTGAGGGGGTTAGATGAAAAACTGTTTTTT. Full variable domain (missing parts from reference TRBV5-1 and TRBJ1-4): KAGVTQTPRYLIKTRGQQVTLSCSPISGHRSVSWYQQTPGQGLQFLFEYFSETQRNKGNFPGRFSGRQFSNSRSEMNVSTLELGDSALYLCASSLRGLDEKLFFGSGTQLSVL.

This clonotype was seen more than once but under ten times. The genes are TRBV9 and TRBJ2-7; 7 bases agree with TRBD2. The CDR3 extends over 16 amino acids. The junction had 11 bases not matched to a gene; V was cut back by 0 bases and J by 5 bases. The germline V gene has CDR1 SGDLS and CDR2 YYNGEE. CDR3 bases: TGTGCCAGCAGCGTAGGGGGGAGGAGCGGGAACCACGAGCAGTACTTC. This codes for CASSVGGRSGNHEQYF. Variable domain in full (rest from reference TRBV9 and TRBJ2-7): DSGVTQTPKHLITATGQRVTLRCSPRSGDLSVYWYQQSLDQGLQFLIQYYNGEERAKGNILERFSAQQFPDLHSELNLSSLELGDSALYFCASSVGGRSGNHEQYFGPGTRLTVT.

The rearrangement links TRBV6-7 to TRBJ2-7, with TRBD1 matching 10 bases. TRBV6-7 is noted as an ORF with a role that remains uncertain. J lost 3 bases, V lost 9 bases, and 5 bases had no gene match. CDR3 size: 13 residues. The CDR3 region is CARVRDRGYEQYV. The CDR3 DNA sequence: TGTGCCAGGGTCCGGGACAGGGGCTACGAGCAGTACGTC.

Written as DNA, the CDR3 is TGCAGTGCTCCGTGGACAGCGGGCTGGGCCCAGTACTTC. It is translated as CSAPWTAGWAQYF. This rearrangement joins TRBV20-1 to TRBJ2-5; D possibly uses TRBD1 or TRBD2 (6 bases each). Between the trimmed V and J ends, which lost 5 bases and 9 bases, there was a span of 19 bases. This CDR3 is built from 13 residues. The germline V gene has CDR1 DFQATT and CDR2 SNEGSKA (reference sequence).